The 27 T cell receptor beta chains below were found in one sample sequenced in a study of shared clonotypes between healthy human individuals. Naive CD8 populations comprised CD45RO-negative cells positively selected for CCR7, excluding terminally differentiated effector memory CD45RA+ cells. TCRdb keeps only in-frame clones here, not all; method: immunoSEQ multiplex PCR. This table holds hundreds of thousands of clones, just over 90% found once. The sequenced material came from naive CD8+ T cells sorted from blood. The receptors originated from a man aged 25 to 45 in good health.

The rearrangement joins TRBV9 to TRBJ2-3, with 12 bases fitting TRBD2. J was trimmed by 6 bases and V by 3 bases; bases with no gene match: 5. This CDR3 contains 15 residues. Germline V gene sequence: CDR1 SGDLS, CDR2 YYNGEE. CDR3 residues: CASSASGRDGDTQYF. In nucleotides, the CDR3 is TGTGCCAGCAGCGCTAGCGGGAGGGACGGGGATACGCAGTATTTT.

This chain connects TRBV4-2 to TRBJ2-6, with unresolved D. The CDR3 totals 16 residues. The germline CDR1 and CDR2 sequences are LGHNA and YNFKEQ. V lost 0 bases and J lost 0, with 6 bases in between. This CDR3 is CASSQEGNSGANVLTF. CDR3 nucleotides: TGTGCCAGCAGCCAAGAAGGCAACTCTGGGGCCAACGTCCTGACTTTC.

The V call is TRBV7-7, the J call TRBJ2-5; 8 nucleotides align to TRBD2. This CDR3 spans 15 amino acids. J was trimmed by 5 bases and V by 2 bases; bases with no gene match: 7. CDR1 is SSHAT and CDR2 is FNYEAQ in the germline V gene (reference sequence). The chain's CDR3 is CASSLKPGRDETQYF. For the CDR3, the DNA is TGTGCCAGCAGCTTAAAACCCGGGAGGGATGAGACCCAGTACTTC.

This clone was counted only a few times. The rearrangement joins TRBV7-9 to TRBJ1-5; D not resolved. The CDR3 covers 8 residues. Trimming stripped 10 bases from V and 7 bases from J, with 2 bases between. Germline V CDR1 and CDR2: SEHNR, FQNEAQ (reference sequence). The CDR3 here is CAKQPQHF. The CDR3 nucleotides read TGTGCCAAACAGCCCCAGCATTTT.

The chain links TRBV4-3 to TRBJ1-6; 10 nucleotides line up with TRBD1. The V gene end was trimmed by 1 base and the J gene end by 7 bases; junction bases not matched to a gene: 4. Germline loops: CDR1 LGHNA, CDR2 YSLEER. The CDR3 is made up of 16 amino acids. The CDR3 is CASSQALGQGNSPLHF. Here the CDR3 DNA reads TGCGCCAGCAGCCAAGCCTTGGGACAGGGGAATTCACCCCTCCACTTT.

The gene calls are TRBV5-4 and TRBJ2-7; 11 positions match TRBD1. There are 14 residues in the CDR3. Looked up from germline, CDR1 is SGHNT and CDR2 is YYREEE (reference sequence). After removal of 0 bases from V and 7 bases from J, the junction contained 3 bases not matched to a gene. The DNA for the CDR3 is TGTGCCAGCAGCTTGGGGGACAGGGGGGGGGAGCAGTACTTC. Residues: CASSLGDRGGEQYF.

V usage is TRBV10-3 and J usage is TRBJ1-5, with a tentative D call TRBD1 (5 bases). V was pared by 2 bases and J by 3 bases, with 14 bases between. Germline CDR1 ENHRY, CDR2 SYGVKD. CDR3 size: 16 residues. CDR3 DNA sequence: TGTGCCATCAGTGAGGGGGGGACGGGTGCCAATCAGCCCCAGCATTTT. The encoded protein is CAISEGGTGANQPQHF.

V gene TRBV28 combines with J gene TRBJ2-1, with 10 nucleotides matching TRBD2. Germline V CDR1 and CDR2: MDHEN, SYDVKM. The CDR3 is 16 residues long. The junction had 8 bases not matched to a gene; V was cut back by 2 bases and J by 7 bases. The CDR3 here is CASSLLSGRALNEQFF. CDR3 DNA: TGTGCCAGCAGTTTACTAAGCGGGAGGGCCTTAAATGAGCAGTTCTTC. The whole variable domain, filled in from reference TRBV28 and TRBJ2-1, reads DVKVTQSSRYLVKRTGEKVFLECVQDMDHENMFWYRQDPGLGLRLIYFSYDVKMKEKGDIPEGYSVSREKKERFSLILESASTNQTSMYLCASSLLSGRALNEQFFGPGTRLTVL.

The rearrangement joins TRBV11-2 to TRBJ2-7, with a tentative D call TRBD2 (5 bases). Per germline, CDR1 SGHAT and CDR2 FQNNGV. The V end lost 5 bases, the J end lost 3 bases, and 17 bases lay between the germline ends. The CDR3 spans 15 residues. The CDR3: CASSPSGQWDYEQYF. The CDR3 DNA reads as TGTGCCAGCAGCCCGAGCGGCCAGTGGGACTACGAGCAGTACTTC.

Only one count was recorded for this clone. The rearrangement links TRBV5-4 to TRBJ2-1; tentatively, D is TRBD1 (5 bases). The CDR3 has 13 residues. Between the trimmed V and J ends, which lost 4 bases and 3 bases, there was a span of 8 bases. Looked up from germline, CDR1 is SGHNT and CDR2 is YYREEE (reference sequence). CDR3 in amino acids: CASSPGHYNEQFF. The CDR3 coding sequence is TGTGCCAGCAGCCCCGGACACTACAATGAGCAGTTCTTC.

The chain recombines TRBV6-6 with TRBJ1-4, with D possibly TRBD1 on 6 matching bases. CDR1 MNHNY and CDR2 SVGAGI come from the germline V gene (reference sequence). The ends were cut back, 6 bases at V and 8 bases at J, with 16 bases in the middle. The CDR3 covers 14 residues. In DNA form, the CDR3 reads TGTGCCAGCAGCCACGGGGGGGCGCAGGAAAAACTGTTTTTT. Translated, it gives CASSHGGAQEKLFF.

The chain has TRBV27 and TRBJ1-1, with a possible D match to TRBD1 (6 bases). The CDR3 contains 13 residues. Per germline, CDR1 MNHEY and CDR2 SMNVEV (reference sequence). Trimming took 6 bases from V and 3 from J, leaving 11 bases between them. CDR3 in amino acids: CASRVQGYTEAFF. The DNA for the CDR3 is TGTGCCAGCAGAGTACAGGGTTACACTGAAGCTTTCTTT.

The chain is built from TRBV7-2 and TRBJ2-1, with 7 positions matching TRBD2. The length of the CDR3 is 16 residues. The germline V gene encodes CDR1 SGHTA and CDR2 FQGNSA. Trimming cost V 5 bases and J 2 bases; bases outside gene matches: 9. CDR3 bases: TGTGCCAGCAGCCCCCCCAGCGGGATAGCCTACAATGAGCAGTTCTTC. Residues: CASSPPSGIAYNEQFF.

The chain has TRBV19 and TRBJ2-3; unclear D gene. The CDR3 length is 18 residues. Trimming cost V 6 bases and J 2 bases, with 24 bases left between them. CDR1 is LNHDA, CDR2 SQIVND, per germline (reference sequence). CDR3 loop: CASSALVGPSLDTDTQYF. For the CDR3, the DNA is TGTGCCAGTAGCGCCTTGGTAGGACCCTCCCTCGACACAGATACGCAGTATTTT.

The chain recombines TRBV12-2 with TRBJ2-7; TRBD2 reflects the table's D call only, with no check against the DNA. TRBV12-2 is annotated as a pseudogene. The CDR3 consists of 15 residues. In DNA form, the CDR3 reads TGTGCAAGTCGCTTCCTAGCGGGAGGTTTCTACGAGCAGTACTTC. Protein sequence: CASRFLAGGFYEQYF.

This clone was seen a single time. The CDR3 is CASSYPSGEQYF. The DNA for the CDR3 is TGTGCCAGCAGCTACCCCTCCGGAGAGCAGTACTTC. This rearrangement joins TRBV7-2 to TRBJ2-7; D remains ambiguous. The CDR3 runs 12 residues. The V gene lost 4 bases and the J gene lost 7 bases, with 11 bases spanning the gap. Looked up from germline, CDR1 is SGHTA and CDR2 is FQGNSA.

The V gene is TRBV29-1, the J gene TRBJ1-1; D is unclear. There are 13 residues in the CDR3. V was clipped by 3 bases and J by 4 bases, with 12 bases between them. Germline V gives CDR1 SQVTM, CDR2 ANQGSEA. The CDR3 here is CSVDSLSSTEAFF. The CDR3 region has the DNA TGCAGCGTTGATTCTCTGAGCAGCACTGAAGCTTTCTTT.

CDR3 in DNA: TGTGCCAGCAGCCAAGAATGGCATTACAACACTGAAGCTTTCTTT. It specifies CASSQEWHYNTEAFF. The V gene is TRBV14, the J gene TRBJ1-1; D is undetermined. The germline gives CDR1 SGHDN, CDR2 FVKESK. The CDR3 runs to 15 residues. V was cut by 0 bases and J by 2 bases, with 10 bases left in between.

The chain couples TRBV10-3 to TRBJ2-2, with D possibly matching TRBD1 (5 bases). The CDR3 totals 16 residues. The germline V gene has CDR1 ENHRY and CDR2 SYGVKD. V was pared by 7 bases and J by 1 base, with 16 bases between. CDR3: CAITDGTGLNTGELFF. The CDR3 DNA sequence: TGTGCCATCACCGACGGAACAGGCCTGAACACCGGGGAGCTGTTTTTT.

V and J are TRBV29-1 and TRBJ1-1; D is undetermined. The CDR3 length is 8 residues. V lost 3 bases and J 11 bases, leaving 4 bases between the germline ends. The germline CDR1 and CDR2 sequences are SQVTM and ANQGSEA. The CDR3 sequence is CSVDVAFF. CDR3 sequence (DNA): TGCAGCGTTGATGTTGCTTTCTTT.

The rearrangement uses TRBV6-5 and TRBJ1-1, with D possibly being TRBD1 (5 bases). Germline CDR1 reads MNHEY; CDR2 reads SVGAGI. V lost 2 bases and J lost 0, with 7 bases in between. The CDR3 runs to 14 residues. The CDR3: CASSYGGLNTEAFF. CDR3 DNA: TGTGCCAGCAGTTACGGGGGGTTGAACACTGAAGCTTTCTTT.

The rearrangement links TRBV6-1 to TRBJ2-1; D ambiguous. V was clipped by 6 bases and J by 10 bases, with 10 bases between them. The germline V gene encodes CDR1 MNHNS and CDR2 SASEGT. The CDR3 loop spans 11 amino acids. The CDR3 region is CASRFVWEQFF. The CDR3 coding sequence is TGTGCCAGCAGATTTGTATGGGAGCAGTTCTTC.

This chain joins TRBV30 and TRBJ2-1; 9 nucleotides line up with TRBD2. Germline V gene data show CDR1 as GTSNPN and CDR2 as SVGIG (reference sequence). The CDR3 length is 14 residues. V gave up 4 bases and J gave up 9 bases; unmatched junction bases: 10. This CDR3 reads CAWKSSGITSEQFF. The CDR3 bases are TGTGCCTGGAAATCTAGCGGGATAACTTCTGAGCAGTTCTTC.

In the case of this clone: This could be a read error, since a much larger clone is one nucleotide away. This sample also contains other DNA sequences that code for the same CDR3. The gene calls are TRBV13 and TRBJ1-1; the D is unclear. The CDR3 sequence is 13 residues long. V lost 0 bases and J 1 base, leaving 3 bases between the germline ends. Looked up from germline, CDR1 is PRHDT and CDR2 is FYEKMQ (reference sequence). CDR3 sequence reads: CASSLGGNTEAFF. CDR3 sequence (DNA): TGTGCCAGCAGCTTAGGGGGGAACACTGAAGCTTTCTTT.

The chain is built from TRBV6-1 and TRBJ2-5; D tentatively reads TRBD1 or TRBD2 (5 bases each). V was trimmed by 4 bases and J by 4 bases, leaving 19 bases between them. Germline-derived CDR1 and CDR2 are MNHNS and SASEGT. The CDR3 totals 16 residues. The CDR3 is CASSAGHRLLGETQYF. The CDR3 nucleotides read TGTGCCAGCAGTGCAGGGCACAGGTTACTAGGAGAGACCCAGTACTTC.

V usage is TRBV2 and J usage is TRBJ2-7, with 11 nucleotides matching TRBD2. The CDR3 consists of 13 residues. V was clipped by 11 bases and J by 4 bases; unmatched bases: 7. Germline CDR1 SNHLY, CDR2 FYNNEI. CDR3 in DNA: TGTGCCGTCCCGGGACTAGCGGAATACGAGCAGTACTTC. Translation gives CAVPGLAEYEQYF.

The chain couples TRBV27 to TRBJ2-2; 7 bases agree with TRBD2. The V and J ends lost 4 bases and 3 bases, in that order; junction bases with no gene match: 8. This CDR3 is 16 amino acids long. Germline CDR1 is MNHEY and CDR2 is SMNVEV (reference sequence). The CDR3 reads CASSSWMAGDTGELFF. CDR3 DNA: TGTGCCAGCAGTTCCTGGATGGCGGGAGACACCGGGGAGCTGTTTTTT.